This section outlines one T cell receptor (beta chain) sequence together with its context. This entry belongs to a study of technical replicates of blood from several donors. The assay was immunoSEQ multiplex PCR, and TCRdb's table has in-frame clones only and misses some. The sample lists about 62,000 clones, around 87% occurring once. The specimen sequenced was PBMCs. The TCR was taken from a human donor in good health. Some clones in this sample may be carry-over from other donors' samples.

This chain's CDR3 is CASSSSRVWDYGYTF. The CDR3 DNA reads as TGTGCCAGCAGCTCATCACGGGTCTGGGACTATGGCTACACCTTC. The chain combines TRBV11-2 with TRBJ1-2; no reliable D call. Trimming took off 4 bases at V and 3 bases at J, with 15 bases between the two ends. CDR1 is SGHAT, CDR2 FQNNGV, per germline. The CDR3 runs 15 residues.